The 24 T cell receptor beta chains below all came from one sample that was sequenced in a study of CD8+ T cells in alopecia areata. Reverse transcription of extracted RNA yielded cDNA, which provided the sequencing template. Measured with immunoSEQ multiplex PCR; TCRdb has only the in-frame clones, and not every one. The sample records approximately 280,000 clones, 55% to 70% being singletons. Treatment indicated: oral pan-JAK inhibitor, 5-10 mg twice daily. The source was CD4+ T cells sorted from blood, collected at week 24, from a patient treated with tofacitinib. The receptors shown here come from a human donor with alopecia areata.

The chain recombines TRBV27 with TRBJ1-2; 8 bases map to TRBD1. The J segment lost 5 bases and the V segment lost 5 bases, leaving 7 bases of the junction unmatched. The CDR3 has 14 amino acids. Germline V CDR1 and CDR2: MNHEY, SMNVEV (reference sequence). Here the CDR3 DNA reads TGTGCCAGCAGTGGCGGACAGGGAAGATATGGCTACACCTTC. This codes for CASSGGQGRYGYTF.

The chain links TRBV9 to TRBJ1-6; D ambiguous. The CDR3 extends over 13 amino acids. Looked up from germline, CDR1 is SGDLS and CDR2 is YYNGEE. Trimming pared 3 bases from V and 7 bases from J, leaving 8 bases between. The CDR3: CASSATLNSPLHF. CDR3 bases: TGTGCCAGCAGCGCGACCTTAAATTCACCCCTCCACTTT.

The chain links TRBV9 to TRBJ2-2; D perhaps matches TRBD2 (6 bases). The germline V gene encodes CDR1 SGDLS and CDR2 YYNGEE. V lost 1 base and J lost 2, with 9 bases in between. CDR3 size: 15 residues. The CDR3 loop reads CASSVLGGNTGELFF. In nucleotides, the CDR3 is TGTGCCAGCAGCGTATTGGGGGGTAACACCGGGGAGCTGTTTTTT.

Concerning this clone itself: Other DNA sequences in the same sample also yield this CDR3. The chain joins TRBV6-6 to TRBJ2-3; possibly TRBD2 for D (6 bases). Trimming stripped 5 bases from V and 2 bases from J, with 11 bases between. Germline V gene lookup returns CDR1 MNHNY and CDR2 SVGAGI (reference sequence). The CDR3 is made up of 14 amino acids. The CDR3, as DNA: TGTGCCAGCAGTCCCCGGGACTCCACAGATACGCAGTATTTT. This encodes CASSPRDSTDTQYF.

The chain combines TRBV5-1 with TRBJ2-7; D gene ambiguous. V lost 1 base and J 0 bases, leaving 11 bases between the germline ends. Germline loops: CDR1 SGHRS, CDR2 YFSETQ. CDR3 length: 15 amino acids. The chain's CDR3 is CASSLIGEFSYEQYF. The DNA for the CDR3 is TGCGCCAGCAGCTTGATTGGAGAATTCTCCTACGAGCAGTACTTC.

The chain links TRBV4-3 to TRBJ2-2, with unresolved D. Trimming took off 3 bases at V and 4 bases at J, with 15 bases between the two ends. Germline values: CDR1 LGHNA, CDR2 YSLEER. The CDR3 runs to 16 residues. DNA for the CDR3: TGCGCCAGCAGCCAGCGACTGGTTGAGTTCACCGGGGAGCTGTTTTTT. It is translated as CASSQRLVEFTGELFF.

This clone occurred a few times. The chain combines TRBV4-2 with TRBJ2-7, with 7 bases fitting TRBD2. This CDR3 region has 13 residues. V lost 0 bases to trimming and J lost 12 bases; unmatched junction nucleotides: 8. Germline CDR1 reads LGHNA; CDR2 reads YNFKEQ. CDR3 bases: TGTGCCAGCAGCCAAGAGGGAGCGGGGCTTTGGTACTTC. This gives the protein CASSQEGAGLWYF.

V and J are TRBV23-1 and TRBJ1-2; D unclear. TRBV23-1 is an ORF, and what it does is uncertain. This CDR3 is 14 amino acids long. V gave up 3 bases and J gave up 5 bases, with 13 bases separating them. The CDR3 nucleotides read TGCGCCAGCAGTCACTTGAGAGGGTTTTATGGCTACACCTTC. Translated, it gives CASSHLRGFYGYTF.

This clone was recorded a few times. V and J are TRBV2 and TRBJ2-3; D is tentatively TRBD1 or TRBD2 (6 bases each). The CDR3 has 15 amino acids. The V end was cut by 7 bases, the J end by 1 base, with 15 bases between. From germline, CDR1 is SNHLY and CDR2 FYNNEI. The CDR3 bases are TGTGCCAGCAAGGGGGGACTCGAGGGCACAGATACGCAGTATTTT. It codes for CASKGGLEGTDTQYF.

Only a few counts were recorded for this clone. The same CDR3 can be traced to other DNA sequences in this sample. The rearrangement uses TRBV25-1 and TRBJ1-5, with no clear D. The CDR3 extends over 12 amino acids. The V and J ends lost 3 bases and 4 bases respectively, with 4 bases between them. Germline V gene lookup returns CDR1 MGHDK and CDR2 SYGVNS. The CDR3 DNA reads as TGTGCCAGCAGTGAGGGGAATCAGCCCCAGCATTTT. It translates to CASSEGNQPQHF. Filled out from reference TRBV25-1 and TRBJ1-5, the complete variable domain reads EADIYQTPRYLVIGTGKKITLECSQTMGHDKMYWYQQDPGMELHLIHYSYGVNSTEKGDLSSESTVSRIRTEHFPLTLESARPSHTSQYLCASSEGNQPQHFGDGTRLSIL.

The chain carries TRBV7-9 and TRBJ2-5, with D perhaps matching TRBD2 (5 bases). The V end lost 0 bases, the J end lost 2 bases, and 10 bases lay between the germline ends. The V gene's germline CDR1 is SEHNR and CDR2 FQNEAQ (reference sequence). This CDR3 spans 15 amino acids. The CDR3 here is CASSLASGIQETQYF. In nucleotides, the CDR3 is TGTGCCAGCAGCTTAGCTTCCGGGATTCAAGAGACCCAGTACTTC.

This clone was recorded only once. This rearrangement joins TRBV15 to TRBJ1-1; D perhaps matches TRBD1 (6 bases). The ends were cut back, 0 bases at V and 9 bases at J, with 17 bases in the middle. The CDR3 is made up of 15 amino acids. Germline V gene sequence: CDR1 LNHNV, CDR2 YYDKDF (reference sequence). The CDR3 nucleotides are TGTGCCACCAGCAGAGACCCCGATGGGGGCAGCCAAGCTTTCTTT. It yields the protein CATSRDPDGGSQAFF.

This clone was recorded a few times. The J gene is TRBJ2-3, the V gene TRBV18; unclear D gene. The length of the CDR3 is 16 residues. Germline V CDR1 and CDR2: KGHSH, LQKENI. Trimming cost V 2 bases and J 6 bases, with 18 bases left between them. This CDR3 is CASSPGPRVKGDTQYF. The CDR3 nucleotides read TGTGCCAGCTCACCAGGCCCACGGGTTAAAGGGGATACGCAGTATTTT. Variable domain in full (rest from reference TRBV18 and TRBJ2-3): NAGVMQNPRHLVRRRGQEARLRCSPMKGHSHVYWYRQLPEEGLKFMVYLQKENIIDESGMPKERFSAEFPKEGPSILRIQQVVRGDSAAYFCASSPGPRVKGDTQYFGPGTRLTVL.

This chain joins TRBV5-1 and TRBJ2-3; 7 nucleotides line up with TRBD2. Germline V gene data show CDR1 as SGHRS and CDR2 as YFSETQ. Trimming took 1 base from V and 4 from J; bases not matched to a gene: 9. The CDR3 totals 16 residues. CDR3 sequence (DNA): TGCGCCAGCAGCTTGAGCAAGGGACTAATGTCAGATACGCAGTATTTT. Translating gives CASSLSKGLMSDTQYF.

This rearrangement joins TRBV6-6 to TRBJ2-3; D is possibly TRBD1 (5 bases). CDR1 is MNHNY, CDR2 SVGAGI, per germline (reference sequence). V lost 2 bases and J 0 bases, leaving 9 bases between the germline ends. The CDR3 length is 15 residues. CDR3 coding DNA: TGTGCCAGCAGTTACGGGCAGGGAAGCACAGATACGCAGTATTTT. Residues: CASSYGQGSTDTQYF.

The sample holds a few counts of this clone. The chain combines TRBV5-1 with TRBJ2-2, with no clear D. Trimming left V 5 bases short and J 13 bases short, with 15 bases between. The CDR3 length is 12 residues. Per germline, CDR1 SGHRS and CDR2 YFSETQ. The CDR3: CASRVNSGRLFF. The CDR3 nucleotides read TGCGCCAGCAGAGTAAATAGTGGCCGGCTGTTTTTT.

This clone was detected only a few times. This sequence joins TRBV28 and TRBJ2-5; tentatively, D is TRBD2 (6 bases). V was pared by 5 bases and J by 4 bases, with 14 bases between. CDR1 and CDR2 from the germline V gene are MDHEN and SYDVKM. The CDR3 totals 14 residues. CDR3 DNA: TGTGCCAGCAGTCCGCAGACTAGACCAGAGACCCAGTACTTC. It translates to CASSPQTRPETQYF.

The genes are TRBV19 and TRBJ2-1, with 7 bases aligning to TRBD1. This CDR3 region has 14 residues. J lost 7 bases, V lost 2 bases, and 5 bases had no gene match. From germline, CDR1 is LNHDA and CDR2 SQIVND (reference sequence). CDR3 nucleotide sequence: TGTGCCAGTAGTATAACTGACAGGGAAAATGAGCAGTTCTTC. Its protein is CASSITDRENEQFF.

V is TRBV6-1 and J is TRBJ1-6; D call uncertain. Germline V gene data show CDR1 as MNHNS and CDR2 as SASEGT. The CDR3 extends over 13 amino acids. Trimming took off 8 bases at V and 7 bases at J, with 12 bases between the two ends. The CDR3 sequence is CASLRAENSPLHF. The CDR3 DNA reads TGTGCCAGCCTCCGGGCGGAGAATTCACCCCTCCACTTT.

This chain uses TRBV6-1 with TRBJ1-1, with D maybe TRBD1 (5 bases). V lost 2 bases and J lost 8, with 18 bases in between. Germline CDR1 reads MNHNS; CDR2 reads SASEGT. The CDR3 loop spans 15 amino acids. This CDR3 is CASSEWRGGVSEAFF. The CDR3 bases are TGTGCCAGCAGTGAATGGAGGGGAGGGGTATCCGAAGCTTTCTTT.

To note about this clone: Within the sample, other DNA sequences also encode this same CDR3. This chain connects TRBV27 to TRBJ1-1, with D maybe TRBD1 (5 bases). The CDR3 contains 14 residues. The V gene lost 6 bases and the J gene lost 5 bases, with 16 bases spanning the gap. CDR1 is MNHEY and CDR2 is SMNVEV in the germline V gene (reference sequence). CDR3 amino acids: CASSLRGGGTEAFF. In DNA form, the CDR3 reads TGTGCCAGCAGCCTGCGTGGCGGGGGGACTGAAGCTTTCTTT.

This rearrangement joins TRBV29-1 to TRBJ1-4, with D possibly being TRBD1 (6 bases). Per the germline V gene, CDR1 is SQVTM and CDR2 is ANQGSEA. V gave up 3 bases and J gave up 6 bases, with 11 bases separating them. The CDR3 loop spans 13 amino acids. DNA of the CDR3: TGCAGCGTTGACGGGGGGCCCTATGAAAAACTGTTTTTT. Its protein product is CSVDGGPYEKLFF.

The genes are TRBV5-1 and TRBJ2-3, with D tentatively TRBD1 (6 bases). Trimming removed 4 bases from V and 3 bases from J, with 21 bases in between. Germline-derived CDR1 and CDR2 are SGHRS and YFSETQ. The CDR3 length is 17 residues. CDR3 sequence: CASSPYPLTGRTDTQYF. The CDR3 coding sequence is TGCGCCAGCAGCCCTTACCCGCTGACAGGCCGAACAGATACGCAGTATTTT.

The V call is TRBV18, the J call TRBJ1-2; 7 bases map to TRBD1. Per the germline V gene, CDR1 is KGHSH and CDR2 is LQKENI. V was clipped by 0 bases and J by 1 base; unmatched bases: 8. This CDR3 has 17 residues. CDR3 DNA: TGTGCCAGCTCACCACCCACTCCGGGACAGAATAACTATGGCTACACCTTC. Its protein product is CASSPPTPGQNNYGYTF.